This is a list of T cell receptor beta chains from one sample in a study of beta chain features in type 1 diabetes. TCRdb's table, derived via immunoSEQ multiplex PCR, lists solely in-frame clones and lacks some. Found here are approximately 340,000 clones, about 15% of them singletons; the top ten hold more than 0.015%. The sample consisted of naive CD4+ T cells from blood. The receptors here all came from a woman aged 18-29 years in good health. Each CDR3 is given with its conserved first and last residue. A D gene is named only where the DNA matches it firmly. Part of the rows lack a size; the others show once, few, many or a class for expanded clones.

cdr3_length	v_call	d_call	j_call	clone_size	cdr3_nt	cdr3_aa
14	TRBV7-9	TRBD2	TRBJ2-7	-	TGTGCCAGCAGCAAGGGACTAGCGGGGCGCGAGCAGTACTTC	CASSKGLAGREQYF
13	TRBV30	-	TRBJ1-5	-	TGTGCCTGGAGTGTACTTTTCAATCAGCCCCAGCATTTT	CAWSVLFNQPQHF
13	TRBV29-1	-	TRBJ1-5	-	TGCAGCGTTGAAGACACACAGGGACAGCCCCAGCATTTT	CSVEDTQGQPQHF
14	TRBV27	-	TRBJ1-5	-	TGTGCCAGCAGTTTCGGCAGGGGCGGGCAGCCCCAGCATTTT	CASSFGRGGQPQHF
16	TRBV28	-	TRBJ2-7	-	TGTGCCAGCAAACCTCACTTCCCCCCCCTTTCCTACGAGCAGTACTTC	CASKPHFPPLSYEQYF
14	TRBV6-1	-	TRBJ2-3	-	TGTGCCAGCAGTGGAGGGTTAGCCACAGATACGCAGTATTTT	CASSGGLATDTQYF
13	TRBV28	TRBD2	TRBJ2-7	few	TGTGCCAGCAGTGGCAGCGGGGGATACGAGCAGTACTTC	CASSGSGGYEQYF
16	TRBV29-1	TRBD1	TRBJ2-3	-	TGCAGCGTTACCCGTACAGGGGCCCGCGCGGGAGATACGCAGTATTTT	CSVTRTGARAGDTQYF
13	TRBV30	-	TRBJ2-1	-	TGTGCCTGGAGTGTAAGCGACTTTCGTAAGCAGTTCTTC	CAWSVSDFRKQFF
13	TRBV6-5	-	TRBJ1-5	few	TGTGCCAGCAGTGACAGGCCCAATCAGCCCCAGCATTTT	CASSDRPNQPQHF
15	TRBV5-1	-	TRBJ1-1	-	TGCGCCAGCAGCTTGGCCGGGAGCCCGAACACTGAAGCTTTCTTT	CASSLAGSPNTEAFF
14	TRBV18	TRBD1	TRBJ2-3	few	TGTGCCAGCTCCGAAACAGGGGGCACAGATACGCAGTATTTT	CASSETGGTDTQYF
14	TRBV30	-	TRBJ2-5	once	TGTGCCTGGCAGGGTGTATCTTTACGAGAGACCCAGTACTTC	CAWQGVSLRETQYF
19	TRBV28	TRBD2	TRBJ2-7	few	TGTGCCAGCAGTTCCATCGGTCCCAGGAGCGGGAGGGCCCTCTACGAGCAGTACTTC	CASSSIGPRSGRALYEQYF
11	TRBV20-1	-	TRBJ1-2	few	TGCAGTGCTAGAGACGGGGTACGGGGGACCTTC	CSARDGVRGTF
11	TRBV28	-	TRBJ1-3	few	TGTGCCAGCAGTGAGTCATACACCATATATTTT	CASSESYTIYF
12	TRBV6-6	-	TRBJ2-7	-	TGTGCCAGCAATCAGGGTGTCAACGAGCAGTACTTC	CASNQGVNEQYF
15	TRBV6-5	-	TRBJ1-1	few	TGTGCCAGCAGTGTAGGCGGGGGGCCTTACACTGAAGCTTTCTTT	CASSVGGGPYTEAFF
16	TRBV6-5	TRBD2	TRBJ2-7	-	TGTGCCAGCAGTTACTCGGTGCTAGCGGGGGATCGGGAAGAGTACTTC	CASSYSVLAGDREEYF
14	TRBV19	-	TRBJ2-7	-	TGTGCCAGTAGTATACGAGGTCAGACCTACGAGCAGTACTTC	CASSIRGQTYEQYF
15	TRBV2	TRBD1	TRBJ2-5	-	TGTGCCAGCAGGTCCGGGACAGGGCCCCAAGAGACCCAGTACTTC	CASRSGTGPQETQYF
15	TRBV11-3	TRBD2	TRBJ2-7	few	TGTGCCAGCAGCCCCAATGGACTAGCGGGAGCCGAGCAGTACTTC	CASSPNGLAGAEQYF
18	TRBV28	TRBD2	TRBJ2-1	few	TGTGCCAGCAGTTTATGGGCTAGCGGGAGGCCCGACTACAATGAGCAGTTCTTC	CASSLWASGRPDYNEQFF
12	TRBV29-1	-	TRBJ2-1	few	TGCAGCGTTGCGGCAGGGTCCAATGAGCAGTTCTTC	CSVAAGSNEQFF
11	TRBV28	TRBD1	TRBJ1-1	-	TGTGCCAGTACAGGGGACACTGAAGCTTTCTTT	CASTGDTEAFF
17	TRBV15	TRBD2	TRBJ2-1	few	TGTGCCACCAGCAGATCACTTGGGCTAGCGGGAGGTAATGAGCAGTTCTTC	CATSRSLGLAGGNEQFF
14	TRBV6-5	-	TRBJ2-3	few	TGTGCCAGCAGCCAGGGTTCTAGGGTAGATACGCAGTATTTT	CASSQGSRVDTQYF